A selection of T cell receptor beta chains follows, all from one sample in a study of cytomegalovirus exposure and HLA in healthy donors. Using immunoSEQ multiplex PCR, the repertoire was profiled, and TCRdb retains in-frame clones only, with some absent. The sample includes about 150,000 clones, approximately 72% seen only once; the top ten take 1.3% to 1.5%. Sample: PBMCs. Source of these receptors: a man aged 18 to 29 in good health and CMV-seronegative. Each CDR3 is given without its conserved first and last residue. Each record gives: CDR3 protein, V gene.

cdr3_aa: ASSAMAGGGDTQY
v_call: TRBV27

cdr3_aa: ASSQVPGNNEQF
v_call: TRBV14

cdr3_aa: ASSPNRDPAAGELF
v_call: TRBV5-4

cdr3_aa: SVGLSGRVYNEQF
v_call: TRBV29-1

cdr3_aa: ASTLGYSNEQF
v_call: TRBV25-1

cdr3_aa: AISESGGLGPQH
v_call: TRBV10-3

cdr3_aa: SARLQEQQY
v_call: TRBV20-1

cdr3_aa: ASSETGGSGANVLT
v_call: TRBV6-1

cdr3_aa: ASSLQGGEQY
v_call: TRBV19

cdr3_aa: ASTAGSRNTGELF
v_call: TRBV5-1

cdr3_aa: ASSQDLTSWETQY
v_call: TRBV14

cdr3_aa: ATLRAGATEQF
v_call: TRBV25-1

cdr3_aa: ASSRGQGSSYEQY
v_call: TRBV7-9

cdr3_aa: ASRVPGQGNTQY
v_call: TRBV21-1

cdr3_aa: ASSPAPGRTYEQY
v_call: TRBV19

cdr3_aa: ASSLSPWEGETQY
v_call: TRBV5-1

cdr3_aa: ASSIGTGNSYEQY
v_call: TRBV6-6

cdr3_aa: ASSTKTGGNEKLF
v_call: TRBV7-2

cdr3_aa: ASSSRLAGGTDTQY
v_call: TRBV7-6

cdr3_aa: ASSGRREGNSYNEQF
v_call: TRBV28

cdr3_aa: ASSLTGTTYEQY
v_call: TRBV5-1

cdr3_aa: ASSGGDRTYEQY
v_call: TRBV9

cdr3_aa: ASSQGRWLAFTDTQY
v_call: TRBV4-1

cdr3_aa: ASARVSRQPQH
v_call: TRBV6-5

cdr3_aa: ASSQDGSYEQY
v_call: TRBV4-3

cdr3_aa: ASRTARGSGGHGQY
v_call: TRBV27

cdr3_aa: ASSKGDQETQY
v_call: TRBV5-1

cdr3_aa: ASRTGLNEQF
v_call: TRBV6-1

cdr3_aa: ASSLTVRPNTGELF
v_call: TRBV7-9

cdr3_aa: ASSPVAGGAYGYT
v_call: TRBV27

cdr3_aa: ASSIQGAGTEAF
v_call: TRBV19

cdr3_aa: ASHLQGAAGNTIY
v_call: TRBV5-6

cdr3_aa: ASSQRTSGSQETQY
v_call: TRBV11-2

cdr3_aa: ASRIGQGGNQPQH
v_call: TRBV27

cdr3_aa: ASSLEGTSYIHEQF
v_call: TRBV7-2

cdr3_aa: ASSQARVGEQY
v_call: TRBV14

cdr3_aa: ASSPRTSGGNEQF
v_call: TRBV9

cdr3_aa: ASSYLRRGSTDTQY
v_call: TRBV6-6

cdr3_aa: ASRAGQNSYEQY
v_call: TRBV6-1

cdr3_aa: ASTLQGAQGNTIY
v_call: TRBV28

cdr3_aa: ASSPGPTYEQY
v_call: TRBV6-1

cdr3_aa: ASSAGGRAEHRELF
v_call: TRBV9

cdr3_aa: ASSQDGGLGNQPQH
v_call: TRBV4-3

cdr3_aa: ASSEANRGYYGYI
v_call: TRBV25-1

cdr3_aa: ASSIGTGSYEQY
v_call: TRBV19